This TCR beta chain was identified in a study of cytomegalovirus exposure and HLA in healthy donors. The study, taken as a whole, reports: A later analysis reportedly found that, within productive TCRs, an Asian-associated ancestry cluster had fewer N-insertions than the mean observed across the roughly 700 donors.

Concerning this clone itself: Its antigen is not known. Lacking the conserved final phenylalanine or tryptophan, this CDR3 likely reflects a read error.

Both 60 Vbeta primers and 13 Jbeta primers went into the PCR. Clones were read by immunoSEQ multiplex PCR, and TCRdb kept only the in-frame ones, dropping some. The sample shows around 110,000 clones, roughly four fifths of them seen only once. The material sequenced was PBMCs. This TCR was recovered from a man in his fifties in good health and CMV-seronegative.

CDR3 protein: CASSRRQNTEAFL. CDR3 bases: TGTGCCAGCAGCCGCCGACAGAACACTGAAGCTTTCCTT. This chain uses TRBV6-5 with TRBJ1-1; no clear D. V lost 6 bases and J 1 base, leaving 9 bases between the germline ends. This CDR3 region has 13 residues. The V gene's germline CDR1 is MNHEY and CDR2 SVGAGI.